The 9 T cell receptor beta chains below all came from one sample that was sequenced in a study of T-cell memory formation after mild COVID-19. From the 5' RACE reads, TCRdb called clonotypes with MiXCR, one entry per CDR3 protein. The table has about 350,000 distinct CDR3 sequences, roughly 13% seen once. Source material: PBMCs or a T cell subset sorted from them (not recorded which). Receptor source: a man aged 18 to 35 who had mild COVID-19 (a few samples of this study predate the infection). Cell type and time point are not known.

A few counts support this clonotype. The V and J genes are TRBV6-2 or TRBV6-3 and TRBJ2-3; D unclear. Trimming left V 0 bases short and J 0 bases short, with 7 bases between. Per germline, CDR1 MNHEY and CDR2 SVGEGT. This CDR3 region has 15 residues. The CDR3 region is CASSYSARSTDTQYF. CDR3 coding DNA: TGTGCCAGCAGTTACTCGGCGAGAAGCACAGATACGCAGTATTTT.

This clonotype was seen a few times. The rearrangement uses TRBV5-1 and TRBJ2-2, with a tentative D call TRBD2 (6 bases). The CDR3 is 14 residues long. CDR1 and CDR2 (germline): SGHRS, YFSETQ. Between the trimmed V and J ends, which lost 4 bases and 6 bases, there was a span of 13 bases. The CDR3 loop is CASSKGLNAGELFF. In nucleotides, the CDR3 is TGCGCCAGCAGCAAGGGACTCAACGCCGGGGAGCTGTTTTTT. The full variable domain, rest sourced from reference TRBV5-1 and TRBJ2-2, is KAGVTQTPRYLIKTRGQQVTLSCSPISGHRSVSWYQQTPGQGLQFLFEYFSETQRNKGNFPGRFSGRQFSNSRSEMNVSTLELGDSALYLCASSKGLNAGELFFGEGSRLTVL.

The CDR3 DNA reads as TGTGCCAGTAGATGGGGGTCCAACACCGGGGAGCTGTTTTTT. This sequence encodes CASRWGSNTGELFF. The V gene is TRBV19, the J gene TRBJ2-2, with D possibly called TRBD1 or TRBD2 (5 bases each). Between the trimmed V and J ends, which lost 6 bases and 2 bases, there was a span of 10 bases. The germline V gene encodes CDR1 LNHDA and CDR2 SQIVND (reference sequence). This CDR3 region has 14 residues. Variable domain in full (rest from reference TRBV19 and TRBJ2-2): DGGITQSPKYLFRKEGQNVTLSCEQNLNHDAMYWYRQDPGQGLRLIYYSQIVNDFQKGDIAEGYSVSREKKESFPLTVTSAQKNPTAFYLCASRWGSNTGELFFGEGSRLTVL.

This clonotype was detected many times. V gene TRBV12-3 or TRBV12-4 combines with J gene TRBJ1-2, with D unclear. The CDR3 has 13 amino acids. V shed 2 bases and J shed 8 bases, with 12 bases lying between them. The CDR3 region is CASSLNWGAGYTF. CDR3 in DNA: TGTGCCAGCAGTTTAAATTGGGGTGCCGGCTACACCTTC.

This rearrangement joins TRBV6-4 to TRBJ2-7; no clear D gene. V shed 9 bases and J shed 4 bases, with 7 bases lying between them. The CDR3 loop spans 10 amino acids. Germline V lookup: CDR1 MRHNA, CDR2 SNTAGT. The CDR3 reads CARRFYEQYV. CDR3 DNA sequence: TGTGCCAGAAGGTTTTACGAGCAGTACGTC.

The J gene is TRBJ2-5, the V gene TRBV4-2, with TRBD2 identical over 10 bases. Per the germline V gene, CDR1 is LGHNA and CDR2 is YNFKEQ. Unmatched junction bases numbered 10, after V lost 1 base and J lost 5 bases. CDR3 length: 17 amino acids. CDR3 DNA sequence: TGTGCCAGCAGCCAAGTCGGCAGCGGGGGGGCCTGGGAGACCCAGTACTTC. Encoded protein: CASSQVGSGGAWETQYF.

A few counts support this clonotype. The chain is built from TRBV3-1 and TRBJ1-2; TRBD1 agrees at 9 bases. CDR1 is LGHDT and CDR2 is YNNKEL in the germline V gene (reference sequence). Trimming removed 6 bases from V and 7 bases from J; junction bases left unmatched: 12. This CDR3 region has 15 residues. CDR3 region: CASRVNTGGDRGYTF. The CDR3 DNA sequence: TGTGCCAGCAGAGTTAATACAGGGGGCGATCGTGGCTACACCTTC.

This sequence joins TRBV5-6 and TRBJ1-2; a possible D gene is TRBD1 (5 bases). This CDR3 contains 14 residues. With 2 bases removed from V and 0 bases from J, the gap between germline ends came to 8 bases. The germline V gene encodes CDR1 SGHDT and CDR2 YYEEEE. CDR3 in DNA: TGTGCCAGCAGCTTACAGGATACTAACTATGGCTACACCTTC. The encoded protein is CASSLQDTNYGYTF.

The chain carries TRBV24-1 and TRBJ1-5, with 9 nucleotides matching TRBD1. The CDR3 runs 19 residues. The trim removed 5 bases at V and 2 bases at J, leaving 15 bases unmatched. Germline values: CDR1 KGHDR, CDR2 SFDVKD. The chain's CDR3 is CATSAEYRDRVKGNQPQHF. CDR3 DNA sequence: TGTGCCACCAGTGCGGAGTACCGGGACAGGGTTAAGGGCAATCAGCCCCAGCATTTT.